This T cell receptor beta chain was identified during a study of T-cell reconstitution after alpha-beta-depleted transplantation in children. This clonotype was picked up many times. Preparation of the TCRbeta library was carried out with unique molecular identifiers. A single record per CDR3 protein comes from TCRdb applying MiXCR to the PCR reads. The sample contains some 110,000 distinct CDR3 sequences, under 13% of which appear only once. The CDR3 loop spans 15 amino acids. Germline values: CDR1 LGHDT, CDR2 YNNKEL (reference sequence). Trimming removed 1 base from V and 7 bases from J; junction bases left unmatched: 6.

The input for sequencing was PBMCs, taken before TCRalphabeta/CD19-depleted stem cell transplant. The clonotype was recovered from a boy aged 2 to 9 with acute lymphoblastic leukemia, due to receive a stem cell transplant. The chain has TRBV3-1 and TRBJ2-1; 8 bases map to TRBD1. The CDR3 here is CASSQGTGPGNEQFF. CDR3 nucleotide sequence: TGTGCCAGCAGCCAAGGGACAGGGCCGGGGAATGAGCAGTTCTTC.